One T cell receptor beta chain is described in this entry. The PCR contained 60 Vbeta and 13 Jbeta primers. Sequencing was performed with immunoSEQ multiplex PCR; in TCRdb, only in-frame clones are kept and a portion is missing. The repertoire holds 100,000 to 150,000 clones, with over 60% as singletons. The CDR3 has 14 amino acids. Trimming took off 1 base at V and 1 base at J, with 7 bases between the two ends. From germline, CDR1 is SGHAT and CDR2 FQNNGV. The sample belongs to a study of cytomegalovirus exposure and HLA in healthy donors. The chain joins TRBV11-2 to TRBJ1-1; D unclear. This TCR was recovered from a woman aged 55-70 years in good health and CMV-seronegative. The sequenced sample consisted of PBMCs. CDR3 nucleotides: TGTGCCAGCAGCTTAGGCAGGTGGAACACTGAAGCTTTCTTT. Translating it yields CASSLGRWNTEAFF. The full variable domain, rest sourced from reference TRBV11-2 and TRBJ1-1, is EAGVAQSPRYKIIEKRQSVAFWCNPISGHATLYWYQQILGQGPKLLIQFQNNGVVDDSQLPKDRFSAERLKGVDSTLKIQPAKLEDSAVYLCASSLGRWNTEAFFGQGTRLTVV.